These T cell receptor beta chains were read from a single sample in a study of T cells expressing NK-cell markers. One entry per CDR3 protein, without DNA, is what TCRdb gives after re-calling the 5' RACE reads. This specimen shows a few hundred thousand distinct CDR3 sequences; the ten leading clones hold 0.39%. The material sequenced was blood T cells: a sorted CD56 or NKG2C T cell subset, CD4+ or CD8+ T cells, or bulk PBMC T cells (not recorded which). The receptors derive from a man aged 18-30 years in good health. Each CDR3 is given with its conserved first and last residue.

j_gene: TRBJ1-2; v_gene: TRBV12-3/TRBV12-4; CDR3aa: CASSSVRGLGPYGYTF
j_gene: TRBJ1-2; v_gene: TRBV7-3; CDR3aa: CASSLTAGNGYTF
j_gene: TRBJ2-2; v_gene: TRBV10-3; CDR3aa: CAINRGKSDTGELFF
j_gene: TRBJ2-3; v_gene: TRBV6-1; CDR3aa: CAVTKTSGSRDTQYF
j_gene: TRBJ1-4; v_gene: TRBV12-3/TRBV12-4; CDR3aa: CASTPTGPEKLFF
j_gene: TRBJ2-3; v_gene: TRBV7-2; CDR3aa: CASSFPSGGRDTQYF
j_gene: TRBJ2-5; v_gene: TRBV20-1; CDR3aa: CSARDMREGRETQYF
j_gene: TRBJ2-4; v_gene: TRBV2; CDR3aa: CASSEGPGAKNIQYF
j_gene: TRBJ1-1; v_gene: TRBV4-2; CDR3aa: CASRGNWGTEAFF
j_gene: TRBJ2-5; v_gene: TRBV20-1; CDR3aa: CSARASGLTLAQYF
j_gene: TRBJ1-1; v_gene: TRBV27; CDR3aa: CASTFRLGNTEAFF
j_gene: TRBJ2-1; v_gene: TRBV6-2/TRBV6-3; CDR3aa: CASTRDSLYNEQFF
j_gene: TRBJ2-7; v_gene: TRBV28; CDR3aa: CASSLRQGAKRSYEQYF
j_gene: TRBJ2-2; v_gene: TRBV5-5; CDR3aa: CASSFGTGGPPTGELFF
j_gene: TRBJ2-4; v_gene: TRBV21-1; CDR3aa: CASSKAGPGGALAKNIQYF